Below, 30 T cell receptor beta chains from the same sample are listed, as sequenced in a study of cytomegalovirus exposure and HLA in healthy donors. Amplification used 60 Vbeta primers and 13 Jbeta primers. Libraries were prepared by immunoSEQ multiplex PCR; TCRdb keeps only in-frame clonotypes and omits some of them. In total, the table holds approximately 93,000 clones. Sequenced sample: PBMCs. Receptors were obtained from a woman aged 25 to 39 in good health and CMV-seronegative.

The CDR3, as DNA: TGTGCCAGCAGGACAGGGAGAAGTTCACCCCTCCACTTT. Protein: CASRTGRSSPLHF. The chain carries TRBV28 and TRBJ1-6, with 7 bases identical to TRBD1. Germline V gene lookup returns CDR1 MDHEN and CDR2 SYDVKM. The V and J ends lost 6 bases and 9 bases, in that order; junction bases with no gene match: 5. This CDR3 region has 13 residues. The full variable domain, completed using reference TRBV28 and TRBJ1-6, is DVKVTQSSRYLVKRTGEKVFLECVQDMDHENMFWYRQDPGLGLRLIYFSYDVKMKEKGDIPEGYSVSREKKERFSLILESASTNQTSMYLCASRTGRSSPLHFGNGTRLTVT.

The V call is TRBV5-4, the J call TRBJ2-7, with 12 bases aligning to TRBD1. J lost 6 bases, V lost 6 bases, and 4 bases had no gene match. Germline CDR1 reads SGHNT; CDR2 reads YYREEE (reference sequence). The length of the CDR3 is 13 residues. CDR3: CASNRDRGREQYF. The CDR3 DNA sequence: TGTGCCAGCAACCGGGACAGGGGGCGCGAGCAGTACTTC.

The genes are TRBV19 and TRBJ1-2, with D maybe TRBD1 (6 bases). The CDR3 totals 13 residues. Germline assignment: CDR1 LNHDA and CDR2 SQIVND (reference sequence). The V end was cut by 3 bases, the J end by 4 bases, with 9 bases between. CDR3 bases: TGTGCCAGTAGTATGCCAGGGGTCTATGGCTACACCTTC. Encoded protein: CASSMPGVYGYTF. Supplemented by reference TRBV19 and TRBJ1-2, the full variable domain reads DGGITQSPKYLFRKEGQNVTLSCEQNLNHDAMYWYRQDPGQGLRLIYYSQIVNDFQKGDIAEGYSVSREKKESFPLTVTSAQKNPTAFYLCASSMPGVYGYTFGSGTRLTVV.

V is TRBV7-2 and J is TRBJ1-5; 11 bases are shared with TRBD1. Trimming removed 4 bases from V and 6 bases from J; junction bases left unmatched: 11. CDR3 size: 17 residues. Per germline, CDR1 SGHTA and CDR2 FQGNSA. The CDR3 DNA reads TGTGCCAGCAGCTCAGGACAGGGGGCGCGGGGTGGTCAGCCCCAGCATTTT. Amino acid sequence: CASSSGQGARGGQPQHF.

The genes are TRBV28 and TRBJ1-1, with D tentatively TRBD1 (5 bases). V lost 5 bases and J 3 bases, leaving 16 bases between the germline ends. The CDR3 has 15 residues. Germline V gene lookup returns CDR1 MDHEN and CDR2 SYDVKM. CDR3 sequence reads: CASSPQRGEDTEAFF. The CDR3, as DNA: TGTGCCAGCAGTCCCCAGAGAGGGGAGGACACTGAAGCTTTCTTT.

J is TRBJ1-1 and V is TRBV28, with 7 bases fitting TRBD1. The CDR3 length is 12 residues. The ends lost 7 bases at V and 9 bases at J; junction bases unmatched: 8. In germline, CDR1 is MDHEN, CDR2 SYDVKM. DNA of the CDR3: TGTGCCAGCATAGGACAGGTTGATAAAGCTTTCTTT. It specifies CASIGQVDKAFF.

The chain combines TRBV28 with TRBJ1-1; no definite D call. The CDR3 runs to 11 residues. Germline V gives CDR1 MDHEN, CDR2 SYDVKM. Trimming stripped 5 bases from V and 3 bases from J, with 4 bases between. The CDR3 loop is CASSLDTEAFF. The CDR3 DNA sequence: TGTGCCAGCAGTCTCGACACTGAAGCTTTCTTT.

The rearrangement joins TRBV5-6 to TRBJ2-5, with TRBD2 as a possible D gene (8 bases). CDR1 SGHDT and CDR2 YYEEEE come from the germline V gene. The CDR3 runs to 13 residues. The V gene lost 10 bases and the J gene lost 4 bases, with 17 bases spanning the gap. The CDR3 region has the DNA TGTGCCTCTTCGGGAGGGGGCGGAGAGACCCAGTACTTC. It encodes CASSGGGGETQYF.

The genes are TRBV27 and TRBJ1-1, with D uncertain. Looked up from germline, CDR1 is MNHEY and CDR2 is SMNVEV (reference sequence). The V end lost 2 bases, the J end lost 4 bases, and 14 bases lay between the germline ends. The CDR3 contains 15 residues. Written as DNA, the CDR3 is TGTGCCAGCAGTTTAATCGCCTTTTCCGGCACTGAAGCTTTCTTT. It specifies CASSLIAFSGTEAFF.

The chain recombines TRBV19 with TRBJ2-2, with no clear D. The CDR3 runs 14 residues. V was cut by 3 bases and J by 5 bases, with 10 bases left in between. Germline CDR1 is LNHDA and CDR2 is SQIVND (reference sequence). CDR3 region: CASSIDEETGELFF. CDR3 DNA sequence: TGTGCCAGTAGTATCGACGAGGAAACCGGGGAGCTGTTTTTT.

DNA of the CDR3: TGTGCCAGCAGCGTAGACACAGGGGGTGGCTACACCTTC. Translation gives CASSVDTGGGYTF. The chain uses TRBV9 and TRBJ1-2; 8 nucleotides match TRBD1. Looked up from germline, CDR1 is SGDLS and CDR2 is YYNGEE. The length of the CDR3 is 13 residues. Trimming removed 0 bases from V and 7 bases from J; junction bases left unmatched: 2.

The genes are TRBV7-3 and TRBJ2-5, with TRBD2 identical over 16 bases. The CDR3 sequence is 17 residues long. The germline V gene encodes CDR1 SGHTA and CDR2 FQGTGA. The J segment lost 4 bases and the V segment lost 5 bases, leaving 7 bases of the junction unmatched. CDR3 bases: TGTGCCAGCAGCCCGGGACTAGCGGGAGGGGTCCCAGAGACCCAGTACTTC. As protein: CASSPGLAGGVPETQYF.

V gene TRBV7-9 combines with J gene TRBJ2-7, with 8 bases fitting TRBD2. Losses at the gene ends were 5 bases for V and 0 bases for J; bases not matched to a gene: 6. This CDR3 is built from 15 residues. In germline, CDR1 is SEHNR, CDR2 FQNEAQ (reference sequence). The CDR3 spells CASSPIAGNSYEQYF. Written as DNA, the CDR3 is TGTGCCAGCAGCCCCATAGCGGGAAACTCCTACGAGCAGTACTTC.

The chain recombines TRBV2 with TRBJ1-1; D remains ambiguous. Trimming left V 7 bases short and J 3 bases short, with 9 bases between. The CDR3 runs to 12 residues. Germline CDR1 reads SNHLY; CDR2 reads FYNNEI. The CDR3 loop is CASNGGYTEAFF. The CDR3 coding sequence is TGTGCCAGCAATGGAGGGTACACTGAAGCTTTCTTT.

V gene TRBV27 combines with J gene TRBJ2-1, with TRBD2 as a possible D gene (6 bases). Germline lookup yields CDR1 MNHEY and CDR2 SMNVEV (reference sequence). The CDR3 sequence is 13 residues long. V lost 6 bases and J 5 bases, leaving 11 bases between the germline ends. CDR3 in amino acids: CASSLGTHNEQFF. CDR3 DNA sequence: TGTGCCAGCAGCCTCGGGACTCACAATGAGCAGTTCTTC.

The rearrangement links TRBV2 to TRBJ1-1; D call uncertain. This CDR3 contains 15 residues. Germline lookup yields CDR1 SNHLY and CDR2 FYNNEI. V lost 1 base and J lost 5, with 14 bases in between. CDR3 nucleotide sequence: TGTGCCAGCAGTGAAGGAGGCCAGCTACGGACTGAAGCTTTCTTT. Its protein product is CASSEGGQLRTEAFF.

V and J are TRBV11-1 and TRBJ2-7, with TRBD1 identical over 9 bases. The CDR3 extends over 16 amino acids. Germline CDR1 SGHAT, CDR2 FQDESV (reference sequence). V shed 2 bases and J 4 bases; nucleotides not matched to a gene: 9. In nucleotides, the CDR3 is TGTGCCAGCAGCTTAAGGAGGCGACAGGGGGTATACGAGCAGTACTTC. Its protein product is CASSLRRRQGVYEQYF. Full variable domain (remainder filled in from reference TRBV11-1 and TRBJ2-7): EAEVAQSPRYKITEKSQAVAFWCDPISGHATLYWYRQILGQGPELLVQFQDESVVDDSQLPKDRFSAERLKGVDSTLKIQPAELGDSAMYLCASSLRRRQGVYEQYFGPGTRLTVT.

This chain links TRBV5-1 with TRBJ2-3; a weak D match, TRBD1 (6 bases). Trimming pared 1 base from V and 0 bases from J, leaving 15 bases between. Per germline, CDR1 SGHRS and CDR2 YFSETQ. This CDR3 spans 17 amino acids. In nucleotides, the CDR3 is TGCGCCAGCAGCTTGCCCGTGGACAGCCGGAGCACAGATACGCAGTATTTT. It encodes CASSLPVDSRSTDTQYF. Complete variable domain (other parts from reference TRBV5-1 and TRBJ2-3): KAGVTQTPRYLIKTRGQQVTLSCSPISGHRSVSWYQQTPGQGLQFLFEYFSETQRNKGNFPGRFSGRQFSNSRSEMNVSTLELGDSALYLCASSLPVDSRSTDTQYFGPGTRLTVL.

The chain recombines TRBV27 with TRBJ2-7, with TRBD2 as a possible D gene (5 bases). V lost 3 bases and J 6 bases, leaving 9 bases between the germline ends. In germline, CDR1 is MNHEY, CDR2 SMNVEV (reference sequence). CDR3 length: 12 amino acids. Here the CDR3 reads CASSLIEGEQYF. The CDR3 region has the DNA TGTGCCAGCAGTTTGATTGAGGGCGAGCAGTACTTC.

The J gene is TRBJ2-1, the V gene TRBV7-8; 14 bases are a match to TRBD2. V dropped 3 bases and J dropped 2; count of bases not matched to a gene: 6. CDR1 is SGHVS and CDR2 is FQNEAQ in the germline V gene. This CDR3 has 18 residues. Here the CDR3 reads CASSFGLAGGPTYNEQFF. The CDR3 nucleotides read TGTGCCAGCAGCTTCGGACTAGCGGGGGGTCCTACCTACAATGAGCAGTTCTTC.

This sequence joins TRBV27 and TRBJ2-5; 9 nucleotides match TRBD2. J lost 0 bases, V lost 6 bases, and 8 bases had no gene match. Germline V lookup: CDR1 MNHEY, CDR2 SMNVEV (reference sequence). The CDR3 length is 16 residues. The CDR3 nucleotides read TGTGCCAGCAGGGCGGTTAGCGGGGGTAACCAAGAGACCCAGTACTTC. The encoded protein is CASRAVSGGNQETQYF.

This rearrangement joins TRBV7-2 to TRBJ2-7; D not certain. This CDR3 comprises 14 residues. Per germline, CDR1 SGHTA and CDR2 FQGNSA. V was clipped by 0 bases and J by 2 bases, with 8 bases between them. CDR3 sequence reads: CASSLAADPYEQYF. DNA for the CDR3: TGTGCCAGCAGCTTAGCGGCAGATCCCTACGAGCAGTACTTC.

The CDR3 nucleotides read TGCGCCAGCAGCCAAGTCGCTGGAAACACCATATATTTT. Translated, it gives CASSQVAGNTIYF. This chain uses TRBV4-1 with TRBJ1-3; D is undetermined. This CDR3 comprises 13 residues. Germline assignment: CDR1 MGHRA and CDR2 YSYEKL. V gave up 1 base and J gave up 2 bases, with 3 bases separating them.

This CDR3 is CASSLDPGGHYGYTF. The DNA for the CDR3 is TGCGCCAGCAGCTTGGATCCAGGGGGTCACTATGGCTACACCTTC. V and J are TRBV5-1 and TRBJ1-2; the match to TRBD1 covers 7 bases. The CDR3 sequence is 15 residues long. The germline gives CDR1 SGHRS, CDR2 YFSETQ. With V trimmed by 0 bases and J by 3 bases, 5 bases remained unmatched.

On this clone itself: The junction does not match germline at one end; this may be a read error. The rearrangement links TRBV6-4 to TRBJ1-1; D gene ambiguous. Germline lookup yields CDR1 MRHNA and CDR2 SNTAGT. The CDR3 runs 14 residues. The CDR3 spells CASSAAGENAEAFF. The CDR3 coding sequence is TGTGCCAGCAGTGCCGCCGGGGAGAACGCTGAAGCTTTCTTT.

About this clone: This is likely a read error, given that the CDR3 carries no conserved phenylalanine or tryptophan at its end. This chain joins TRBV9 and TRBJ2-7; 7 nucleotides line up with TRBD2. With V trimmed by 3 bases and J by 0 bases, 3 bases remained unmatched. This CDR3 is 14 amino acids long. Germline V lookup: CDR1 SGDLS, CDR2 YYNGEE. CDR3 DNA sequence: TGTGCCAGCAGCGCCGGGGGGAACTCCTACGAGCAGTACCTC. Translated, it gives CASSAGGNSYEQYL.

The genes are TRBV28 and TRBJ1-2; maybe TRBD1 (5 bases). Trimming removed 6 bases at V and 6 bases at J, with 8 bases between. This CDR3 region has 11 residues. Per the germline V gene, CDR1 is MDHEN and CDR2 is SYDVKM. In nucleotides, the CDR3 is TGTGCCAGCAGCATAGGGGATGGCTACACCTTC. Its protein is CASSIGDGYTF.

The chain combines TRBV28 with TRBJ1-5; the match to TRBD1 covers 9 bases. V was clipped by 5 bases and J by 0 bases; unmatched bases: 14. The CDR3 consists of 19 residues. From germline, CDR1 is MDHEN and CDR2 SYDVKM. CDR3 protein: CASSGWTGEGDYSNQPQHF. CDR3 nucleotides: TGTGCCAGCAGTGGATGGACAGGGGAGGGGGATTATAGCAATCAGCCCCAGCATTTT.

J is TRBJ2-1 and V is TRBV5-1; the D is unclear. CDR3 length: 15 amino acids. Germline-derived CDR1 and CDR2 are SGHRS and YFSETQ. Trimming cost V 1 base and J 8 bases, with 16 bases left between them. For the CDR3, the DNA is TGCGCCAGCAGCTTGCTTCGGCAGGTTGGCGATGAGCAGTTCTTC. Protein sequence: CASSLLRQVGDEQFF.

The chain employs TRBV6-8 and TRBJ2-2, with D maybe TRBD1 (5 bases). CDR3 size: 14 residues. Germline lookup yields CDR1 MNHGY and CDR2 SAAAGT. Trimming shortened V by 0 bases and J by 6 bases, and 8 bases separated the two germline ends. For the CDR3, the DNA is TGTGCCAGCAGTTACTCTGGCAGGGCCGGGGAGCTGTTTTTT. It specifies CASSYSGRAGELFF.